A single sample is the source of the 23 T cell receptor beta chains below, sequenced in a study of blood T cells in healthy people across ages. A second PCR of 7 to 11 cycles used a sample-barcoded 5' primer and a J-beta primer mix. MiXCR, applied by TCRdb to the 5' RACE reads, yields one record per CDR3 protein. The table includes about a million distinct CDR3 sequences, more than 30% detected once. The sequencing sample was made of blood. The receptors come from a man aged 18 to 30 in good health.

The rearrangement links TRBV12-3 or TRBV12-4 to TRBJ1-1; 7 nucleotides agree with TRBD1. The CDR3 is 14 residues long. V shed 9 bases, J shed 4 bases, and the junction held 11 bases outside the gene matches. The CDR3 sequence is CASTAPQGSTEAFF. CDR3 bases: TGTGCCAGTACCGCGCCACAGGGGTCCACTGAAGCTTTCTTT.

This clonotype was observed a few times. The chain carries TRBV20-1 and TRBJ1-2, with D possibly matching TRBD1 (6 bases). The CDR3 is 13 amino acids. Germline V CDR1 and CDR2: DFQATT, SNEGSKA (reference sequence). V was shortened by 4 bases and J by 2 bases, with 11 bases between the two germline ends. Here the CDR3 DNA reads TGCAGTGCTACGCGTACAGGGAACTATGGCTACACCTTC. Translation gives CSATRTGNYGYTF.

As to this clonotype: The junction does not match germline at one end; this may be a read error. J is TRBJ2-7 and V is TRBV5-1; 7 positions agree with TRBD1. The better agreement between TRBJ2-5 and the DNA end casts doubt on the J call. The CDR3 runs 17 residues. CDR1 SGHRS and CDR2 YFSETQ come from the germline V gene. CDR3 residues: CASSLVIGQALGKTQYF. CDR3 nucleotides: TGCGCTAGCAGCTTGGTGATTGGACAGGCTTTAGGAAAGACCCAGTACTTC.

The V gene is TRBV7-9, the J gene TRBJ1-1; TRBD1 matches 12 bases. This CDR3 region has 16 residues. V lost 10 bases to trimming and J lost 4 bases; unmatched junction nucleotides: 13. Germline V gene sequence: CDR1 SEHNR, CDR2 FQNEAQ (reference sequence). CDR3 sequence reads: CAILTGTGGWVTEAFF. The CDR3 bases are TGTGCCATACTGACCGGGACAGGGGGCTGGGTCACTGAAGCTTTCTTT. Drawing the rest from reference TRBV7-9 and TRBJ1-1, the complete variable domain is DTGVSQNPRHKITKRGQNVTFRCDPISEHNRLYWYRQTLGQGPEFLTYFQNEAQLEKSRLLSDRFSAERPKGSFSTLEIQRTEQGDSAMYLCAILTGTGGWVTEAFFGQGTRLTVV.

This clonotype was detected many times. The CDR3 sequence: CATVPEGAIMNTEAFF. The DNA of the CDR3 is TGTGCCACCGTCCCTGAGGGGGCGATCATGAACACTGAAGCTTTCTTT. The chain couples TRBV6-2 or TRBV6-3 to TRBJ1-1; 7 bases are shared with TRBD1. The V segment lost 10 bases and the J segment 0 bases; nucleotides outside the gene matches: 14. The CDR3 is 16 residues long. Germline CDR1 MNHEY, CDR2 SVGEGT.

The CDR3 is CASRLMTETQYF. In nucleotides, the CDR3 is TGCGCCAGCAGACTGATGACGGAGACCCAGTACTTC. The chain uses TRBV5-1 and TRBJ2-5; D is unresolved. The CDR3 is 12 residues long. Germline lookup yields CDR1 SGHRS and CDR2 YFSETQ. V lost 5 bases and J lost 5, with 10 bases in between. The complete variable domain, with remaining parts taken from reference TRBV5-1 and TRBJ2-5, reads KAGVTQTPRYLIKTRGQQVTLSCSPISGHRSVSWYQQTPGQGLQFLFEYFSETQRNKGNFPGRFSGRQFSNSRSEMNVSTLELGDSALYLCASRLMTETQYFGPGTRLLVL.

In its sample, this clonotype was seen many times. CDR3 in DNA: TGCGCCAGCAGCCAAGATTACTTAGGCGGAACTTTGGGCTACACCTTC. Protein sequence: CASSQDYLGGTLGYTF. The chain uses TRBV4-3 and TRBJ1-2, with D uncertain. Germline V CDR1 and CDR2: LGHNA, YSLEER. The CDR3 extends over 16 amino acids. The V end was cut by 0 bases, the J end by 8 bases, with 19 bases between.

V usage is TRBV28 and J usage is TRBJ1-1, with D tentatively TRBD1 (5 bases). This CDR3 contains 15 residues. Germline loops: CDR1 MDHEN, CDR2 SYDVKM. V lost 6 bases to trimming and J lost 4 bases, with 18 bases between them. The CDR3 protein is CASSTQGAGSTEAFF. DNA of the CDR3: TGTGCCAGCAGCACCCAAGGGGCGGGAAGCACTGAAGCTTTCTTT.

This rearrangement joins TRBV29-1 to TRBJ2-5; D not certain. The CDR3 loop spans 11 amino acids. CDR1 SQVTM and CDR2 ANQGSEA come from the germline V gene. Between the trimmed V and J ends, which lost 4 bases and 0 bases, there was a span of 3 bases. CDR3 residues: CSVGNQETQYF. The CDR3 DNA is TGCAGCGTTGGAAACCAAGAGACCCAGTACTTC.

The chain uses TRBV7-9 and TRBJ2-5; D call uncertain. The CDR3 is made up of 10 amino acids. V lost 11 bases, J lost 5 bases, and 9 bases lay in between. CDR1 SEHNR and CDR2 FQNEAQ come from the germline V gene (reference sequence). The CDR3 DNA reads TGTGCCCCTGGTCAGGAGACCCAGTACTTC. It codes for CAPGQETQYF.

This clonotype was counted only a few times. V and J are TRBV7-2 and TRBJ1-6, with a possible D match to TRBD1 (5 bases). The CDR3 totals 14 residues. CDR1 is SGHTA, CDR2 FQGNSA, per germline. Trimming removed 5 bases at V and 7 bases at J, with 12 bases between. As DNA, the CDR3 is TGTGCCAGCAGCCCGGGACTGACCAATTCACCCCTCCACTTT. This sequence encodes CASSPGLTNSPLHF.

The CDR3 is CASSVDGRDVYPYEQYF. Written as DNA, the CDR3 is TGTGCCAGCAGCGTAGATGGCCGAGACGTTTATCCCTACGAGCAGTACTTC. The genes are TRBV7-2 and TRBJ2-7; no clear D gene. CDR1 is SGHTA, CDR2 FQGNSA, per germline. The V gene lost 5 bases and the J gene lost 2 bases, with 22 bases spanning the gap. The CDR3 runs to 17 residues.

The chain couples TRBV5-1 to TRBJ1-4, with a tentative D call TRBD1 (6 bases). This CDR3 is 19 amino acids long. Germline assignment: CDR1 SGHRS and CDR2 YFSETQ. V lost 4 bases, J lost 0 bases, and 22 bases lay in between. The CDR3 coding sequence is TGCGCCAGCAGCAGGGGGACATCGAGGGGAGACGCAACTAATGAAAAACTGTTTTTT. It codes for CASSRGTSRGDATNEKLFF.

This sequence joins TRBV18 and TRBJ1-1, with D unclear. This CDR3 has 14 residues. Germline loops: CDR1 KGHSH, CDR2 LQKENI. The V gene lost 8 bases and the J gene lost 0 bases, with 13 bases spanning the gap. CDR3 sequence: CASALRRMNTEAFF. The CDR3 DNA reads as TGTGCCAGCGCGCTCCGGAGGATGAACACTGAAGCTTTCTTT. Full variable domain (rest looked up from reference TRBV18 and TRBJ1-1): NAGVMQNPRHLVRRRGQEARLRCSPMKGHSHVYWYRQLPEEGLKFMVYLQKENIIDESGMPKERFSAEFPKEGPSILRIQQVVRGDSAAYFCASALRRMNTEAFFGQGTRLTVV.

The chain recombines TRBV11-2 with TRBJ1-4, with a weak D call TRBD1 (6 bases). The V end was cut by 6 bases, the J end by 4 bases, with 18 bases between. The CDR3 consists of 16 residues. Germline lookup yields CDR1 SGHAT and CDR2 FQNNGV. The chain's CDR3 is CASRGLPQGRNEKLFF. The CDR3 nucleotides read TGTGCCAGCAGGGGTCTCCCCCAGGGGCGTAATGAAAAACTGTTTTTT.

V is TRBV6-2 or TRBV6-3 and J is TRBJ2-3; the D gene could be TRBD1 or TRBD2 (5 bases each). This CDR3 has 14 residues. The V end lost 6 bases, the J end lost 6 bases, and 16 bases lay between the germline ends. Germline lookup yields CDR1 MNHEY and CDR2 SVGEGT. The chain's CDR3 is CASRTALVTDTQYF. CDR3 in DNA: TGTGCCAGCAGGACAGCACTAGTTACTGATACGCAGTATTTT.

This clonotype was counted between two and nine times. The CDR3 sequence is CASSRGQNTGELFF. CDR3 nucleotides: TGCGCCAGCAGCCGCGGACAGAACACCGGGGAGCTGTTTTTT. The genes are TRBV4-3 and TRBJ2-2; possible D gene TRBD1, 5 bases. V was cut by 4 bases and J by 1 base, with 7 bases left in between. CDR3 length equals 14 residues. Per germline, CDR1 LGHNA and CDR2 YSLEER.

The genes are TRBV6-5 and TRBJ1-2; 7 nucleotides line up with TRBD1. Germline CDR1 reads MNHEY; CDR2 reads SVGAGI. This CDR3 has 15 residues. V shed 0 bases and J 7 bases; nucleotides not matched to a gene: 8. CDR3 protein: CASSYSLRGNVGYTF. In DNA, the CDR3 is TGTGCCAGCAGTTACTCGCTCAGGGGGAATGTTGGCTACACCTTC.

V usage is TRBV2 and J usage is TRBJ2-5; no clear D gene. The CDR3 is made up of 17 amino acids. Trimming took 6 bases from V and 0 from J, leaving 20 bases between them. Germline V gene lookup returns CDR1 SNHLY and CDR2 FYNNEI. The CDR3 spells CASSRRSDLLNQETQYF. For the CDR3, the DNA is TGTGCCAGCAGCCGCAGATCCGATCTTTTAAACCAAGAGACCCAGTACTTC.

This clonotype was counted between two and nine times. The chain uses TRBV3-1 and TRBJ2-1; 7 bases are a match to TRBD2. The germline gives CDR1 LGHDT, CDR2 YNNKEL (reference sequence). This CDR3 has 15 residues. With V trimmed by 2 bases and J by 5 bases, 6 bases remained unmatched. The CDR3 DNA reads TGTGCCAGCAGCCAACGTTCTCGGGGGGACAATGAGCAGTTCTTC. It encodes CASSQRSRGDNEQFF.

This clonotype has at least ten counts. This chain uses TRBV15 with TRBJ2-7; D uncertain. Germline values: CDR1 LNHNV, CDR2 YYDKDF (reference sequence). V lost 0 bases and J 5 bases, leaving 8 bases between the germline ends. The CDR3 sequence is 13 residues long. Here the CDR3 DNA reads TGTGCCACCAGCAGAGATCCCCTTAACGAGCAGTACTTC. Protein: CATSRDPLNEQYF.

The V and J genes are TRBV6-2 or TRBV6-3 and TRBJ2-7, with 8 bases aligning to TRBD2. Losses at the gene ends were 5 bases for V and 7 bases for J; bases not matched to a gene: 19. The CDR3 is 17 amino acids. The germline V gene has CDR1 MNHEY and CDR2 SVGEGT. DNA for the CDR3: TGTGCCAGCAGTCCCCACCCCCTAGCGGGTTCCTACAATGAGCAGTACTTC. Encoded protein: CASSPHPLAGSYNEQYF.

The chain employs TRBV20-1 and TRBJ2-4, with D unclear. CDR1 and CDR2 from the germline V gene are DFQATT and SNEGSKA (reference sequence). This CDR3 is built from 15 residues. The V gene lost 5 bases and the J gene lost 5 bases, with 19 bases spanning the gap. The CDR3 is CSAGWSASAQNIQYF. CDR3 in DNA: TGCAGTGCTGGCTGGTCCGCAAGCGCCCAAAACATTCAGTACTTC.